Listed below are T cell receptor beta chains from one sample, sequenced in a study of Ad26.COV2.S vaccination and SARS-CoV-2 variants. Clones were sequenced by immunoSEQ multiplex PCR, and TCRdb holds only the in-frame ones, with some missing. The sample holds 150,000 to 200,000 clones; around nine tenths are singletons and the top ten take 5.5% to 6%. The sequenced sample was peripheral blood, obtained after recovery from COVID-19. The source is a human donor who had recovered from COVID-19. CDR3s include the opening cysteine and the closing phenylalanine or tryptophan. Each record gives: J gene, D gene, clone size, V gene, CDR3 protein, CDR3 DNA. D genes are given only for firm matches. Clone size is stated in some rows and not others, as once, few, many or a class when expanded.

TRBJ1-1,TRBD1,-,TRBV11-2,CASSPNSGTANTEAFF,TGTGCCAGCAGCCCCAATTCCGGGACAGCAAACACTGAAGCTTTCTTT
TRBJ2-1,TRBD2,-,TRBV5-1,CASSPKTSGVTNEQFF,TGCGCCAGCAGCCCAAAGACTAGCGGGGTAACTAATGAGCAGTTCTTC
TRBJ2-7,-,-,TRBV12-3/TRBV12-4,CASSWTGEQYF,TGTGCCAGCAGTTGGACGGGGGAGCAGTACTTC
TRBJ2-3,-,-,TRBV18,CASSPPPVSDTQYF,TGTGCCAGCTCACCACCTCCTGTTTCAGATACGCAGTATTTT
TRBJ2-3,TRBD2,-,TRBV5-1,CASSLATGTRSPPDTQYF,TGCGCCAGCAGCTTAGCGACCGGGACTAGATCCCCCCCAGATACGCAGTATTTT
TRBJ1-5,-,-,TRBV4-1,CASSQSGQSNQPQHF,TGCGCCAGCAGCCAATCAGGACAGTCGAATCAGCCCCAGCATTTT
TRBJ1-4,TRBD1,-,TRBV28,CASSLGPRGQFTNEKLFF,TGTGCCAGCAGTTTGGGTCCCAGGGGGCAATTTACTAATGAAAAACTGTTTTTT
TRBJ2-3,-,-,TRBV7-9,CASSLGRGPGDTQYF,TGTGCCAGCAGCCTCGGGAGAGGGCCCGGAGATACGCAGTATTTT
TRBJ2-4,TRBD1,-,TRBV2,CAGLGTGKNIQYF,TGTGCCGGCCTTGGGACAGGGAAAAACATTCAGTACTTC
TRBJ2-5,TRBD2,-,TRBV7-2,CASSLGASGLGETQYF,TGTGCCAGCAGCTTGGGGGCTAGCGGGTTGGGAGAGACCCAGTACTTC
TRBJ1-5,TRBD1,-,TRBV4-1,CASSQGGTGVNQPQHF,TGCGCCAGCAGCCAAGGAGGGACAGGGGTCAATCAGCCCCAGCATTTT
TRBJ2-5,TRBD2,-,TRBV2,CASKERGQETQYF,TGTGCCAGCAAGGAGCGGGGACAAGAGACCCAGTACTTC
TRBJ1-1,-,-,TRBV7-3,CASSRNGNTEAFF,TGTGCCAGCAGCCGTAATGGGAACACTGAAGCTTTCTTT
TRBJ2-7,-,few,TRBV2,CASSEIPGTYEQYF,TGTGCCAGCAGTGAAATTCCCGGCACCTACGAGCAGTACTTC
TRBJ1-3,-,-,TRBV28,CASSPGHFSGNTIYF,TGTGCCAGCAGTCCGGGACACTTCTCTGGAAACACCATATATTTT
TRBJ1-1,TRBD1,once,TRBV12-3/TRBV12-4,CASIRQGQGEAFF,TGTGCCAGCATCAGACAGGGACAGGGTGAAGCTTTCTTT
TRBJ2-3,-,-,TRBV2,CASIGWNGEKNTDTQYF,TGTGCCAGCATTGGGTGGAATGGGGAGAAAAACACAGATACGCAGTATTTT
TRBJ2-2,-,-,TRBV6-5,CASSFRASATGELFF,TGTGCCAGCAGTTTCCGGGCCTCAGCCACCGGGGAGCTGTTTTTT
TRBJ1-1,-,-,TRBV6-2/TRBV6-3,CASSYSIGAGLNTEAFF,TGTGCCAGCAGTTACTCGATAGGCGCAGGTCTGAACACTGAAGCTTTCTTT
TRBJ1-4,-,-,TRBV9,CASSVQGATNEKLFF,TGTGCCAGCAGCGTACAGGGAGCAACTAATGAAAAACTGTTTTTT
TRBJ2-7,-,-,TRBV9,CASSVVGSSDEQYF,TGTGCCAGCAGCGTAGTAGGATCCTCTGACGAGCAGTACTTC
TRBJ1-4,-,-,TRBV12-3/TRBV12-4,CASSLLGGEKLFF,TGTGCCAGCAGTTTATTAGGGGGTGAAAAACTGTTTTTT
TRBJ2-1,-,-,TRBV19,CASSLAAPPYNEQFF,TGTGCCAGTAGCTTAGCGGCGCCTCCCTACAATGAGCAGTTCTTC
TRBJ2-7,TRBD2,-,TRBV7-3,CASSGRDRGYEQYF,TGTGCCAGCAGCGGGAGGGATCGGGGCTACGAGCAGTACTTC
TRBJ2-1,TRBD2,-,TRBV11-1,CASSPSGGINNEQFF,TGTGCCAGCAGTCCTAGCGGGGGTATCAACAATGAGCAGTTCTTC